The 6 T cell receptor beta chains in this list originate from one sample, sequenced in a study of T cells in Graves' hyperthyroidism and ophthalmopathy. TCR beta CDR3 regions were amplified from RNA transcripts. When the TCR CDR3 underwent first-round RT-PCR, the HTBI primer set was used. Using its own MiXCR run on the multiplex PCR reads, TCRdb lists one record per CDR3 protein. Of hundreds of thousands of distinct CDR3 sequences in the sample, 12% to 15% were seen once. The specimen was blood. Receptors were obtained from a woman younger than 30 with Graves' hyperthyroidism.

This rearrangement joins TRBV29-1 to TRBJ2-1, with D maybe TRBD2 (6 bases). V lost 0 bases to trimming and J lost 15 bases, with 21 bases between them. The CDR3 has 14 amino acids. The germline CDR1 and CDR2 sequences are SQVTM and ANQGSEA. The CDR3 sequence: CSVEDLFLRDERFF. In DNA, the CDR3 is TGCAGCGTTGAAGATCTGTTTCTGCGGGATGAACGGTTCTTC.

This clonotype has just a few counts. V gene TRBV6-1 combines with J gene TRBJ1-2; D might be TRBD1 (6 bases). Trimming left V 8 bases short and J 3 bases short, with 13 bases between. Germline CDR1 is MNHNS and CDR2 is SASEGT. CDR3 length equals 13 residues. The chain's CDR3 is CASHPGADYGYTF. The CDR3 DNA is TGTGCCAGCCACCCAGGGGCGGACTATGGCTACACCTTC.

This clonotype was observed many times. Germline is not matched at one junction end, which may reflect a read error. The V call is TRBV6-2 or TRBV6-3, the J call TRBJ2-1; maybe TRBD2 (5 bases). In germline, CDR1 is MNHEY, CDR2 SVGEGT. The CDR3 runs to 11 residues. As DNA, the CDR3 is TGTGCCTGCAGAGGGCACAATGAGCAGTTCTTC. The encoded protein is CACRGHNEQFF.

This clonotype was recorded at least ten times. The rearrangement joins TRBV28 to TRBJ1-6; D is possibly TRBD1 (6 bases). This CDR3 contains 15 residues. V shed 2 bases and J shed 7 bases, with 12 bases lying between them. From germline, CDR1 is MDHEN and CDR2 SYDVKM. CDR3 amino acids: CASSLSTGNNSPLHF. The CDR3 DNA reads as TGTGCCAGCAGTTTAAGCACAGGGAACAATTCACCCCTCCACTTT.

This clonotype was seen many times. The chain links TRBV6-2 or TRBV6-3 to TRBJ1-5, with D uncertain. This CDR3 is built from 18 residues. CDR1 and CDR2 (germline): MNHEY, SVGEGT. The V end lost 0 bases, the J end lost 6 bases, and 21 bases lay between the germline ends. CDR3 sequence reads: CASSYSKGRGGFSQPQHF. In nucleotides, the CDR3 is TGTGCCAGCAGTTACTCGAAAGGCCGAGGAGGTTTCAGTCAGCCCCAGCATTTT.

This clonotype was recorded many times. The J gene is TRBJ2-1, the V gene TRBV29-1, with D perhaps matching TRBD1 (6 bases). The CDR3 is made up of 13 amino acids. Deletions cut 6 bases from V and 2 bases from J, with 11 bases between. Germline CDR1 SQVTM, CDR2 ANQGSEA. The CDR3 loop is CSVTGFTYNEQFF. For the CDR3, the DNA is TGCAGCGTGACAGGCTTTACCTACAATGAGCAGTTCTTC.